These 11 T cell receptor beta chains came from one sample sequenced in a study of Graves' ophthalmopathy and Graves' hyperthyroidism (dated 2018 in TCRdb). TCRdb lists the instrument as Illumina HiSeq 2000. For repertoire sequencing, TCR beta CDR3 regions were amplified from RNA transcripts. The first round was an RT-PCR using HTBI primers with the Qiagen OneStep RT-PCR kit, and this first round was followed by a second-round multiplex PCR, then size selection and purification. The public reads were reanalyzed by TCRdb: fastp trimming at Q25, MiXCR alignment, in-frame beta chains only. Every CDR3 protein is listed once, alongside the most common genes and DNA of its rows. The sample table holds some 350,000 distinct CDR3 sequences, of which about 15% were seen once. The ten largest clonotypes hold approximately 2.4% of the sample. The material sequenced was peripheral blood. These TCRs come from an adult woman with stable Graves' hyperthyroidism.

Ten or more counts support this clonotype. The J gene is TRBJ2-7, the V gene TRBV5-4; maybe TRBD1 (7 bases). Germline V lookup: CDR1 SGHNT, CDR2 YYREEE (reference sequence). The CDR3 runs to 14 residues. Trimming took 4 bases from V and 7 from J, leaving 18 bases between them. The CDR3 DNA reads TGTGCCAGCAGCCCGAACAGGGGAGGAGTGGAGCAGTACTTC. This gives the protein CASSPNRGGVEQYF. Complete variable domain (other parts from reference TRBV5-4 and TRBJ2-7): ETGVTQSPTHLIKTRGQQVTLRCSSQSGHNTVSWYQQALGQGPQFIFQYYREEENGRGNFPPRFSGLQFPNYSSELNVNALELDDSALYLCASSPNRGGVEQYFGPGTRLTVT.

The chain links TRBV18 to TRBJ2-7, with TRBD2 identical over 12 bases. Trimming removed 4 bases from V and 1 base from J; junction bases left unmatched: 8. Per the germline V gene, CDR1 is KGHSH and CDR2 is LQKENI. The CDR3 runs 17 residues. CDR3 nucleotide sequence: TGTGCCAGCTCACTAAAGGGACTAGCGGGCGTGTCCTACGAGCAGTACTTC. Translation gives CASSLKGLAGVSYEQYF.

This clonotype was recorded once. The chain uses TRBV12-3 or TRBV12-4 and TRBJ1-1; D is perhaps TRBD1 (6 bases). Trimming pared 2 bases from V and 2 bases from J, leaving 12 bases between. CDR3 length: 15 amino acids. CDR3 in amino acids: CASSLLGQINTEAFF. Written as DNA, the CDR3 is TGTGCCAGCAGTTTACTGGGACAAATAAACACTGAAGCTTTCTTT.

Many counts were recorded for this clonotype. The rearrangement links TRBV28 to TRBJ1-1; D remains ambiguous. V lost 6 bases, J lost 4 bases, and 12 bases lay in between. Germline V gene data show CDR1 as MDHEN and CDR2 as SYDVKM. This CDR3 has 13 amino acids. CDR3 in DNA: TGTGCCAGCAGCACGCCAAGCAGCACTGAAGCTTTCTTT. Its protein product is CASSTPSSTEAFF.

The J gene is TRBJ2-2, the V gene TRBV7-3; the D gene is possibly TRBD1 (6 bases). Trimming removed 4 bases at V and 3 bases at J, with 12 bases between. The CDR3 consists of 15 residues. Germline V gives CDR1 SGHTA, CDR2 FQGTGA. CDR3 loop: CASSYREGDTGELFF. CDR3 in DNA: TGTGCCAGCAGCTACAGGGAAGGGGACACCGGGGAGCTGTTTTTT. Full variable domain (rest looked up from reference TRBV7-3 and TRBJ2-2): GAGVSQTPSNKVTEKGKYVELRCDPISGHTALYWYRQSLGQGPEFLIYFQGTGAADDSGLPNDRFFAVRPEGSVSTLKIQRTERGDSAVYLCASSYREGDTGELFFGEGSRLTVL.

The rearrangement joins TRBV10-3 to TRBJ2-2; 12 nucleotides line up with TRBD2. CDR1 and CDR2 (germline): ENHRY, SYGVKD. Trimming at V came to 3 bases and at J to 6 bases, leaving 2 bases not matched to a gene. The CDR3 is 15 amino acids. The CDR3 DNA sequence: TGTGCCATCAGTGATAGACTAGCGGGAGCCGGGGAGCTGTTTTTT. Protein sequence: CAISDRLAGAGELFF.

This clonotype came up many times. The V call is TRBV6-2 or TRBV6-3, the J call TRBJ1-5; TRBD1 agrees at 8 bases. The V segment lost 5 bases and the J segment 4 bases; nucleotides outside the gene matches: 4. Germline CDR1 MNHEY, CDR2 SVGEGT. CDR3 length equals 14 residues. In nucleotides, the CDR3 is TGTGCCAGCAGTCTTCGGACAGGGAATCAGCCCCAGCATTTT. Translated, it gives CASSLRTGNQPQHF.

This clonotype was seen a few times. This chain connects TRBV5-1 to TRBJ2-5, with 10 bases identical to TRBD2. With V trimmed by 0 bases and J by 7 bases, 15 bases remained unmatched. The CDR3 is 18 amino acids. The germline V gene encodes CDR1 SGHRS and CDR2 YFSETQ. CDR3 coding DNA: TGCGCCAGCAGCTTGGAGGTGTGGGCTAGCGGGAGTCGAGGGACCCAGTACTTC. As protein: CASSLEVWASGSRGTQYF. Full variable domain (missing parts from reference TRBV5-1 and TRBJ2-5): KAGVTQTPRYLIKTRGQQVTLSCSPISGHRSVSWYQQTPGQGLQFLFEYFSETQRNKGNFPGRFSGRQFSNSRSEMNVSTLELGDSALYLCASSLEVWASGSRGTQYFGPGTRLLVL.

This clonotype has a handful of counts. The chain combines TRBV27 with TRBJ2-1; 10 bases are shared with TRBD1. Germline CDR1 and CDR2: MNHEY and SMNVEV (reference sequence). V lost 4 bases, J lost 2 bases, and 8 bases stayed unmatched. There are 17 residues in the CDR3. The CDR3 reads CASSSGQGYVAYNEQFF. DNA for the CDR3: TGTGCCAGCAGTTCGGGACAGGGGTATGTAGCCTACAATGAGCAGTTCTTC.

The table lists this clonotype with many counts. This chain links TRBV2 with TRBJ2-5, with D possibly being TRBD2 (5 bases). The CDR3 sequence is 16 residues long. The germline CDR1 and CDR2 sequences are SNHLY and FYNNEI. V was clipped by 5 bases and J by 4 bases, with 20 bases between them. Written as DNA, the CDR3 is TGTGCCAGCAGTCCCTCTACCGCGACCGGAGGAGAGACCCAGTACTTC. This encodes CASSPSTATGGETQYF. The full variable domain, its missing parts supplied by reference TRBV2 and TRBJ2-5, is EPEVTQTPSHQVTQMGQEVILRCVPISNHLYFYWYRQILGQKVEFLVSFYNNEISEKSEIFDDQFSVERPDGSNFTLKIRSTKLEDSAMYFCASSPSTATGGETQYFGPGTRLLVL.

The chain links TRBV19 to TRBJ2-2; TRBD2 agrees at 7 bases. The CDR3 loop spans 13 amino acids. Germline V lookup: CDR1 LNHDA, CDR2 SQIVND (reference sequence). Trimming cost V 6 bases and J 7 bases; bases outside gene matches: 5. The CDR3 loop is CASSLRGIGELFF. The CDR3 DNA follows: TGTGCCAGTAGCCTGCGGGGGATCGGGGAGCTGTTTTTT. Complete variable domain (other parts from reference TRBV19 and TRBJ2-2): DGGITQSPKYLFRKEGQNVTLSCEQNLNHDAMYWYRQDPGQGLRLIYYSQIVNDFQKGDIAEGYSVSREKKESFPLTVTSAQKNPTAFYLCASSLRGIGELFFGEGSRLTVL.